This TCR beta chain was captured in a study of T cells after yellow fever vaccination. Study conclusions and caveats: A large majority of primary-vaccination clones showed up again after the booster (roughly 95% CD4, roughly 91% CD8).

Trimming removed 5 bases at V and 2 bases at J, with 10 bases between. The CDR3 contains 14 residues. The germline CDR1 and CDR2 sequences are SEHNR and FQNEAQ (reference sequence). On this clonotype itself: The antigen remains undetermined.

They built TCR cDNA with 5'RACE template switching, a step that put in a universal primer site and UMIs. TCRdb analysed the 5' RACE reads with MiXCR anew, one entry per CDR3 protein. Altogether 95,000 to 100,000 distinct CDR3 sequences are present, under 7% being singletons, with the ten largest covering roughly 41%. The receptor's source is a man aged 18 to 30 who received the YFV17D yellow fever vaccine. Source: CD8+ T cells sorted from PBMCs, taken 10 days after the yellow fever booster vaccination. The chain joins TRBV7-9 to TRBJ1-5; D unresolved. The CDR3 reads CASSHSVGNQPQHF. The CDR3 bases are TGTGCCAGCAGCCACTCCGTAGGCAATCAGCCCCAGCATTTT.